This record covers a single T cell receptor beta chain. The antigen remains undetermined. Clones were sequenced by immunoSEQ multiplex PCR, and TCRdb holds only the in-frame ones, with some missing. The sample contains about 96,000 clones, 90% to 95% of which appear only once. These data belong to a study of graft-versus-host responses after intestinal transplantation. Study-level background: Induction with anti-thymocyte globulin, then tacrolimus and steroids for around three years, was given to all recipients. General study results and limits: Those patients showing graft-donor T cell macrochimerism displayed high graft-versus-host to host-versus-graft clonal ratios in allografts. Recipient marrow held GvH clones, some first seen in ileum or blood.

This TCR was sampled from a human donor who received an intestinal transplant. The source was unstimulated CD4+ T cells sorted from spleen or lymph node cells, collected before intestinal transplant.

The CDR3 sequence: CASSPWTGSSYEQYF. CDR3 DNA: TGCGCCAGCAGCCCCTGGACGGGGAGCTCCTACGAGCAGTACTTC. The chain recombines TRBV5-1 with TRBJ2-7, with a weak D call TRBD2 (5 bases). The V gene lost 4 bases and the J gene lost 0 bases, with 14 bases spanning the gap. Germline CDR1 SGHRS, CDR2 YFSETQ. This CDR3 has 15 residues.